Presented here are 29 T cell receptor beta chains from one specimen sequenced in a study of CD8 T cells in cerebrospinal fluid in Alzheimer's disease. No DNA is given; TCRdb re-called the 10x single-cell sequencing reads and lists each CDR3 protein once. This table holds several hundred distinct CDR3 sequences. The specimen sequenced was cerebrospinal fluid. The receptors stem from a human donor with Parkinson's disease.

Judged by frequency, this clonotype is medium-sized. V is TRBV24-1 and J is TRBJ1-5; the D call from TCRdb, TRBD1, cannot be confirmed without DNA. The CDR3 totals 17 residues. Germline V gene lookup returns CDR1 KGHDR and CDR2 SFDVKD. CDR3 sequence reads: CATSEQQGRRSNQPQHF.

This clonotype shows up as medium-sized (0.01 to 0.1%) by frequency. The CDR3 region is CASRSRSSYEQYF. This rearrangement joins TRBV27 to TRBJ2-7; the D gene TCRdb calls, TRBD1, cannot be checked with no DNA. There are 13 residues in the CDR3. Germline values: CDR1 MNHEY, CDR2 SMNVEV (reference sequence).

Considering frequency, this clonotype is large. The chain carries TRBV7-2 and TRBJ2-2; TCRdb lists TRBD2, though no DNA is available to test this call. The CDR3 is made up of 15 amino acids. Germline CDR1 SGHTA, CDR2 FQGNSA. The CDR3 loop reads CASSSGGWNTGELFF.

In terms of frequency, this clonotype is medium-sized (0.01 to 0.1%). V usage is TRBV7-2 and J usage is TRBJ1-3. Germline V lookup: CDR1 SGHTA, CDR2 FQGNSA. This CDR3 has 14 amino acids. CDR3 sequence: CASSLVYSGNTIYF.

By frequency, this clonotype is medium-sized. This chain uses TRBV18 with TRBJ2-3. This CDR3 region has 15 residues. CDR1 is KGHSH and CDR2 is LQKENI in the germline V gene. CDR3: CASSPGVRSTDTQYF.

The chain has TRBV5-4 and TRBJ2-3. Germline CDR1 is SGHNT and CDR2 is YYREEE (reference sequence). The CDR3 length is 16 residues. The CDR3 spells CASSPGLAGGTDTQYF.

According to its frequency, this clonotype is medium-sized (0.01 to 0.1%). The V call is TRBV20-1, the J call TRBJ2-2; TCRdb's D gene call, TRBD2, goes unchecked for lack of DNA. CDR3 length equals 14 residues. Germline assignment: CDR1 DFQATT and CDR2 SNEGSKA (reference sequence). CDR3 region: CSVAGVLSTGELFF.

The V and J genes are TRBV4-3 and TRBJ2-7. Germline V lookup: CDR1 LGHNA, CDR2 YSLEER. The CDR3 contains 17 residues. CDR3 residues: CASSQRGRTDSSYEQYF.

This clonotype is deemed medium-sized by its frequency. The chain uses TRBV4-1 and TRBJ2-7. CDR3 length equals 17 residues. CDR1 and CDR2 from the germline V gene are MGHRA and YSYEKL. This CDR3 reads CASSQESIRHQFYEQYF.

This clonotype is large (0.1 to 1%) by frequency. The J gene is TRBJ2-3, the V gene TRBV4-2; the TCRdb call, TRBD1, lacks DNA for checking. In germline, CDR1 is LGHNA, CDR2 YNFKEQ. This CDR3 region has 15 residues. CDR3 region: CASSQDAQGKGTQYF.

This clonotype is labeled medium-sized based on frequency. The CDR3 loop is CASSHRGLAVHNEQFF. This chain joins TRBV4-1 and TRBJ2-1; TCRdb returns TRBD2, unconfirmable since there is no DNA. In germline, CDR1 is MGHRA, CDR2 YSYEKL. The CDR3 length is 16 residues.

The chain links TRBV3-1 to TRBJ2-7; TCRdb selects TRBD2, and the lack of DNA leaves this call unchecked. This CDR3 contains 16 residues. Germline V gene lookup returns CDR1 LGHDT and CDR2 YNNKEL (reference sequence). The CDR3 sequence: CASSQITSGFSYEQYF.

Considering frequency, this clonotype is medium-sized. J is TRBJ2-3 and V is TRBV15; TCRdb lists TRBD2, though no DNA is available to test this call. The CDR3 is 16 residues long. The germline CDR1 and CDR2 sequences are LNHNV and YYDKDF (reference sequence). The CDR3 loop reads CATSRQASGRGDTQYF. The full variable domain, rest sourced from reference TRBV15 and TRBJ2-3, is DAMVIQNPRYQVTQFGKPVTLSCSQTLNHNVMYWYQQKSSQAPKLLFHYYDKDFNNEADTPDNFQSRRPNTSFCFLDIRSPGLGDTAMYLCATSRQASGRGDTQYFGPGTRLTVL.

Measured by frequency, this clonotype is medium-sized (0.01 to 0.1%). This chain joins TRBV5-4 and TRBJ1-5; TCRdb selects TRBD1, and the lack of DNA leaves this call unchecked. Germline V gene lookup returns CDR1 SGHNT and CDR2 YYREEE (reference sequence). This CDR3 is 14 amino acids long. CDR3 sequence: CASSKDTSNQPQHF. The full variable domain, in which reference TRBV5-4 and TRBJ1-5 provide the parts outside the CDR3, is ETGVTQSPTHLIKTRGQQVTLRCSSQSGHNTVSWYQQALGQGPQFIFQYYREEENGRGNFPPRFSGLQFPNYSSELNVNALELDDSALYLCASSKDTSNQPQHFGDGTRLSIL.

This clonotype counts as medium-sized by frequency. The V call is TRBV28, the J call TRBJ2-3; TCRdb returns TRBD1, unconfirmable since there is no DNA. CDR1 MDHEN and CDR2 SYDVKM come from the germline V gene. This CDR3 region has 14 residues. CDR3 residues: CASSLGSPRDTQYF.

In terms of frequency, this clonotype is large. CDR3 residues: CASSEAGAYEQYF. The genes are TRBV7-9 and TRBJ2-7. CDR3 length: 13 amino acids. Germline CDR1 SEHNR, CDR2 FQNEAQ (reference sequence).

Measured by frequency, this clonotype is medium-sized (0.01 to 0.1%). The chain combines TRBV20-1 with TRBJ2-5; TCRdb indicates TRBD2, and absent DNA this call remains unverified. Germline values: CDR1 DFQATT, CDR2 SNEGSKA (reference sequence). The CDR3 loop spans 18 amino acids. The chain's CDR3 is CSANKLSLAGHPQETQYF.

This clonotype counts as medium-sized by frequency. The CDR3 region is CASSQGTGGNQPQHF. J is TRBJ1-5 and V is TRBV3-1; TCRdb's assignment of TRBD1 cannot be checked, as there is no DNA. Germline assignment: CDR1 LGHDT and CDR2 YNNKEL (reference sequence). This CDR3 has 15 amino acids.

This clonotype is called medium-sized based on its frequency. The J gene is TRBJ1-1, the V gene TRBV3-1. Germline CDR1 reads LGHDT; CDR2 reads YNNKEL (reference sequence). The CDR3 is made up of 14 amino acids. Here the CDR3 reads CASSQAPVGRQAFF. The whole variable domain, filled in from reference TRBV3-1 and TRBJ1-1, reads DTAVSQTPKYLVTQMGNDKSIKCEQNLGHDTMYWYKQDSKKFLKIMFSYNNKELIINETVPNRFSPKSPDKAHLNLHINSLELGDSAVYFCASSQAPVGRQAFFGQGTRLTVV.

This clonotype is deemed medium-sized by its frequency. V usage is TRBV6-4 and J usage is TRBJ2-1; lacking DNA, the TRBD2 call made by TCRdb goes unchecked. The CDR3 spans 15 residues. Germline V gene data show CDR1 as MRHNA and CDR2 as SNTAGT. CDR3 protein: CASSDGTSGMEEQFF.

This clonotype is called medium-sized based on its frequency. The chain couples TRBV9 to TRBJ1-4; there is no DNA to check the TCRdb D call of TRBD1. The germline CDR1 and CDR2 sequences are SGDLS and YYNGEE. This CDR3 contains 15 residues. The CDR3: CASSVGVQGSEKLFF.

The chain couples TRBV6-6 to TRBJ1-4. The length of the CDR3 is 17 residues. The germline CDR1 and CDR2 sequences are MNHNY and SVGAGI (reference sequence). The chain's CDR3 is CASSRGGNGEDNEKLFF.

Measured by frequency, this clonotype is medium-sized. The chain links TRBV20-1 to TRBJ2-1; TCRdb lists TRBD1, though no DNA is available to test this call. CDR1 and CDR2 (germline): DFQATT, SNEGSKA (reference sequence). The CDR3 length is 14 residues. The CDR3 reads CSAPQPPGYNEQFF.

This clonotype is classed as medium-sized by frequency. The chain combines TRBV20-1 with TRBJ1-1. The CDR3 is made up of 14 amino acids. Germline V CDR1 and CDR2: DFQATT, SNEGSKA (reference sequence). This chain's CDR3 is CSARTGGGPTEAFF.

This clonotype shows up as large (0.1 to 1%) by frequency. The CDR3 reads CSAYPGQRMTDTQYF. This sequence joins TRBV20-1 and TRBJ2-3; TCRdb names TRBD2, which stays unverified in the absence of DNA. There are 15 residues in the CDR3. Looked up from germline, CDR1 is DFQATT and CDR2 is SNEGSKA (reference sequence).

This clonotype is classed as medium-sized by frequency. This chain joins TRBV10-1 and TRBJ2-1; TCRdb proposes TRBD1, but this gene call is untestable without DNA. The V gene's germline CDR1 is WNHNN and CDR2 SYGVQD (reference sequence). The CDR3 has 15 amino acids. This CDR3 is CASSTGTGPTNEQFF.

This clonotype registers medium-sized by frequency. J is TRBJ2-5 and V is TRBV6-2 or TRBV6-3; TCRdb returns TRBD2, unconfirmable since there is no DNA. Germline values: CDR1 MNHEY, CDR2 SVGEGT. CDR3 length: 17 amino acids. The CDR3 sequence: CASSYVAGSPYQETQYF.

Judged by frequency, this clonotype is medium-sized. The chain is built from TRBV7-8 and TRBJ2-3; TCRdb gives TRBD1 as the D gene, but with no DNA this cannot be confirmed. CDR1 is SGHVS and CDR2 is FQNEAQ in the germline V gene. The CDR3 loop spans 17 amino acids. The CDR3 protein is CASSPKGTGGITDTQYF.

This clonotype is identified as large from frequency. The gene calls are TRBV28 and TRBJ2-4; TCRdb's D call, TRBD2, is unchecked because there is no DNA. This CDR3 comprises 18 residues. Germline CDR1 reads MDHEN; CDR2 reads SYDVKM. This CDR3 is CASSFGKGVAGVRNIQYF.